This record concerns one T cell receptor beta chain sequence. The data were taken from a study of technical replicates of blood from several donors. This table comes from immunoSEQ multiplex PCR, and its TCRdb copy is limited to in-frame clones, with some not included. Here the sample spans about 75,000 clones, approximately 97% being singletons. The clonotype was recovered from a human donor in good health. Sequenced material: T cells isolated from PBMCs.

In DNA form, the CDR3 reads TGTGCCAGCAGCAGCGACCCGAGCTCCTATAATTCACCCCTCCACTTT. It codes for CASSSDPSSYNSPLHF. The chain has TRBV5-5 and TRBJ1-6; D gene unclear. Germline V gene lookup returns CDR1 SGHKS and CDR2 YYEKEE (reference sequence). The CDR3 spans 16 residues. Trimming stripped 4 bases from V and 0 bases from J, with 11 bases between.